This T cell receptor (beta chain) stems from a study of Graves' ophthalmopathy and Graves' hyperthyroidism (dated by TCRdb to the late 2010s). Turning to the overall study: Peripheral blood was collected at initial diagnosis, before any treatment. The study used signatures of the TCR beta repertoire to tell Graves' ophthalmopathy apart from Graves' hyperthyroidism and to predict which patients would progress to ophthalmopathy. In total, 120 to 150 blood samples were TCR-sequenced: approximately 40 ophthalmopathy, some 75 hyperthyroidism and some 17 hyperthyroidism-to-ophthalmopathy patients. To explore V-J signatures distinguishing ophthalmopathy from hyperthyroidism, a discovery set of 100 patients (fewer than 45 ophthalmopathy, 57 stable hyperthyroidism) was enrolled. An independent validation cohort comprised some 19 hyperthyroidism patients and about 16 patients who later progressed from hyperthyroidism to ophthalmopathy. In roughly six hyperthyroidism patients, the T-cell repertoire of thyroid tissue was compared with the T-cell repertoire of blood. Following sample collection, hyperthyroidism patients were given methimazole at a starting dose of 30 mg daily, and ophthalmopathy patients were given high-dose intravenous methylprednisolone. The 75 to 100 discovery patients were randomly divided into training and test sets at a 7:3 ratio.

Only a few counts were recorded for this clonotype. Its antigen is not yet known. No base quality values were provided; no much bigger clone lies one nucleotide off. The paper's findings and limits, for the study overall: Sample size was not predetermined statistically, and investigators were not blinded to group allocation. Most expanded thyroid clonotypes with a frequency above 0.001 also appeared in blood, which suggests that blood repertoires may reflect the immune response in the thyroid. Ophthalmopathy was separated from stable hyperthyroidism by the 13-signature model with 85% to 90% sensitivity and about 81% specificity in cross-validation and with 80%/75% in the test set. In validation, the model predicted ophthalmopathy progression with 55% to 71% sensitivity and about 73% specificity; around twelve predicted patients were CT-confirmed with GO in a median of around 6.5 months.

V is clipped by 1 base and J by 5 bases, and the sequence between their germline boundaries is 17 bases long. Via the germline V gene, CDR1 is MGHDK and CDR2 SYGVNS. From cysteine to phenylalanine, the CDR3 is 16 amino acids long. Only the CDR3 DNA stays, 48 bases, in frame from base 1. Ophthalmopathy patients were characterized by moderately to severely active disease, a Clinical Activity Score of at least 3, a NOSPECS grade of at least 4, and a disease duration under 3 months. Patients with other autoimmune diseases, uncontrolled infections, pregnancy or lactation were excluded from the study. Clinical symptoms, serum thyroxine, TRAb, thyroid ultrasound and orbital computed tomography were used for diagnosis. Using Ficoll-Paque density gradient centrifugation, PBMCs were isolated from about 9.2 ml of fresh peripheral blood. Total RNA was extracted with Trizol reagent and quality-checked on an Agilent 2100 Bioanalyzer.

For repertoire sequencing, TCR beta CDR3 regions were amplified from RNA transcripts. The first round of RT-PCR was done with HTBI primers and the Qiagen OneStep RT-PCR kit, and was followed by a second round of multiplex PCR, then size selection and purification. Libraries were sequenced on an Illumina HiSeq2000 using paired-end 100 bp reads. The published analysis was carried out like this. Reads were processed with SOAPnuke, discarding reads with adapters, uncalled bases, mean Phred below 15, or no exact constant-primer or identifier match. COPE v1.2.5 was used to merge high-quality paired reads. Unique nucleotide sequences were defined as clonotypes and aligned to IMGT TRB V, D and J references using MiTCR v1.1. The analysis was limited to V-J combinations with a frequency above 0.0001, which together covered 99.2% of repertoires. A TCR clonal expansion and chaos score per V-J combination was defined as the ratio of F50 clonal expansion to chaos observed in the TCRdist matrix. Welch's t-statistics and random forest were used to narrow the features down to around 13 V-J combinations, which were then fed into a naive Bayes classifier. Thyroid-blood repertoire similarity was quantified with the Morisita-Horn index. TCRdb trimmed public reads at Q25 via fastp, called clones via MiXCR and kept in-frame beta chains. Rows with one shared CDR3 protein collapse into an entry with the most common genes and DNA. The V and J calls come from TCRdb's annotation, not from the publication. For this sample the table gives 200,000 to 250,000 distinct CDR3 sequences, of which 20% to 25% were detected only once. In total, the top ten clones hold about 46% of the sample.

The chain couples TRBV25-1 to TRBJ2-5; the D gene is possibly TRBD2, with 5 bases matching. The sequence was collected from a woman between 50 and 59 years old with Graves' ophthalmopathy. Donor details come from another sample of the same person, matched by shared clones. The sequencing input was peripheral blood. The DNA reads TGTGCCAGCAGTGAATCAACGGCGGGTAATTGGGAGACCCAGTACTTC. Its translation is CASSESTAGNWETQYF.